This TCR beta chain was identified during a study of control samples from healthy donors and cancer patients. The germline CDR1 and CDR2 sequences are MGHRA and YSYEKL. This CDR3 is built from 17 residues. V lost 1 base and J lost 0, with 10 bases in between. Generated by immunoSEQ multiplex PCR, the TCRdb table keeps only in-frame clones and is missing some. The table records about 150,000 clones, roughly 94% of them present only once. The sequencing sample was made of blood. This sequence was found in a man aged 35 to 55 in good health. The rearrangement uses TRBV4-1 and TRBJ1-6; D is undetermined. CDR3 loop: CASSQVWVSSYNSPLHF. The CDR3 coding sequence is TGCGCCAGCAGCCAAGTCTGGGTGAGCTCCTATAATTCACCCCTCCACTTT.